This T cell receptor (beta chain) was captured by sequencing in a study of cytomegalovirus exposure and HLA in healthy donors. This CDR3 contains 16 residues. V lost 4 bases and J lost 3, with 13 bases in between. Looked up from germline, CDR1 is SGHNT and CDR2 is YENEEA. Both 60 Vbeta primers and 13 Jbeta primers went into the PCR. Produced via immunoSEQ multiplex PCR; TCRdb's table is partial and in-frame only. Of about 130,000 clones listed, roughly 79% were seen once; the top ten hold about 1.8%. This clone was seen a few times. Material: PBMCs. This TCR was sampled from a woman aged 45-65 years in good health and CMV-seronegative. The rearrangement links TRBV11-3 to TRBJ2-6; perhaps TRBD1 as D (5 bases). CDR3 amino acids: CASSSFTGSGANVLTF. The DNA for the CDR3 is TGTGCCAGCAGCTCCTTCACAGGTAGTGGGGCCAACGTCCTGACTTTC.